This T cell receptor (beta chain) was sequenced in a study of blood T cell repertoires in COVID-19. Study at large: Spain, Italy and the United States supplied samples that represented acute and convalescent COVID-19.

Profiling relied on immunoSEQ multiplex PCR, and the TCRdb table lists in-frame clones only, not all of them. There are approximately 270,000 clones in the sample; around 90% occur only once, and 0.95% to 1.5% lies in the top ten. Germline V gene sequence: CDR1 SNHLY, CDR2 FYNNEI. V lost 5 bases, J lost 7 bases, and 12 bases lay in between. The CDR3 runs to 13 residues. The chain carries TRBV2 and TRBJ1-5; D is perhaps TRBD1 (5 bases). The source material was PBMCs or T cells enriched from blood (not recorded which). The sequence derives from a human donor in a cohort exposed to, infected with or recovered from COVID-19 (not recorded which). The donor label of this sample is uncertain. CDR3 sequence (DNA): TGTGCCAGCAGTCAATGGGGGGAACAGCCCCAGCATTTT. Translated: CASSQWGEQPQHF.